This entry lists 23 T cell receptor beta chains sequenced from one sample in a study of radiotherapy plus CTLA-4 blockade in lung cancer. The data were produced by immunoSEQ multiplex PCR, yet TCRdb's version contains in-frame clones alone and is incomplete. The data show about 59,000 clones, 72% seen once. Source: peripheral blood, taken from a patient treated with radiotherapy plus ipilimumab. Receptors were obtained from a human donor with non-small cell lung cancer whose response to radiotherapy plus ipilimumab could not be evaluated.

This chain uses TRBV7-2 with TRBJ1-1; 7 nucleotides match TRBD1. Per germline, CDR1 SGHTA and CDR2 FQGNSA. The J segment lost 7 bases and the V segment lost 2 bases, leaving 13 bases of the junction unmatched. This CDR3 comprises 16 residues. CDR3 nucleotides: TGTGCCAGCAGCTTAAACTACCAGGGGGTTCGGGGTGAAGCTTTCTTT. It yields the protein CASSLNYQGVRGEAFF.

The rearrangement joins TRBV28 to TRBJ1-2; 9 bases fit TRBD1. The CDR3 length is 15 residues. Per the germline V gene, CDR1 is MDHEN and CDR2 is SYDVKM. Trimming took 3 bases from V and 6 from J; bases not matched to a gene: 8. The CDR3 sequence is CASSLWDRAYHGYTF. The DNA for the CDR3 is TGTGCCAGCAGTTTGTGGGACAGGGCTTATCATGGCTACACCTTC.

The chain links TRBV19 to TRBJ2-1; TRBD2 matches at 10 bases. CDR3 length equals 13 residues. After removal of 7 bases from V and 8 bases from J, the junction contained 5 bases not matched to a gene. Germline V lookup: CDR1 LNHDA, CDR2 SQIVND (reference sequence). The CDR3 is CASKVAGGYEQFF. The DNA for the CDR3 is TGTGCCAGTAAGGTAGCGGGAGGTTATGAGCAGTTCTTC.

The chain joins TRBV9 to TRBJ2-7; 8 bases align to TRBD1. J gave up 2 bases and V 4 bases, and 5 bases lay outside the gene matches. The CDR3 has 14 amino acids. Per the germline V gene, CDR1 is SGDLS and CDR2 is YYNGEE. The CDR3 spells CASSLGTGTYEQYF. CDR3 nucleotide sequence: TGTGCCAGCAGCTTAGGGACAGGAACCTACGAGCAGTACTTC.

The chain uses TRBV7-2 and TRBJ1-2; the D is unclear. V lost 4 bases to trimming and J lost 7 bases, with 19 bases between them. This CDR3 contains 15 residues. In germline, CDR1 is SGHTA, CDR2 FQGNSA. The chain's CDR3 is CASSSQTTREGGYTF. CDR3 DNA: TGTGCCAGCAGCTCGCAAACCACTAGGGAAGGTGGCTACACCTTC.

The rearrangement uses TRBV19 and TRBJ2-2, with D perhaps TRBD2 (6 bases). The CDR3 spans 17 residues. V was cut by 5 bases and J by 0 bases, with 16 bases left in between. Germline CDR1 is LNHDA and CDR2 is SQIVND (reference sequence). The CDR3 sequence: CASSQTSGLSNTGELFF. In DNA, the CDR3 is TGTGCCAGTAGTCAGACCTCGGGACTCTCGAACACCGGGGAGCTGTTTTTT.

This rearrangement joins TRBV4-2 to TRBJ2-1; TRBD2 agrees at 9 bases. The V gene's germline CDR1 is LGHNA and CDR2 YNFKEQ. Germline trimming cut 0 bases from V and 12 bases from J; bases unmatched to any gene: 6. There are 14 residues in the CDR3. Written as DNA, the CDR3 is TGTGCCAGCAGCCAAGATCGCCTAGCGGGATGGCAGTTCTTC. Encoded protein: CASSQDRLAGWQFF.

This chain connects TRBV10-2 to TRBJ1-1; 8 bases match TRBD1. Trimming at V came to 5 bases and at J to 1 base, leaving 6 bases not matched to a gene. Germline-derived CDR1 and CDR2 are WSHSY and SAAADI. This CDR3 spans 15 amino acids. The CDR3: CASSHGRGRNTEAFF. The CDR3 nucleotides read TGCGCCAGCAGTCATGGCAGGGGGCGGAACACTGAAGCTTTCTTT.

This clone is a singleton in its sample. V usage is TRBV27 and J usage is TRBJ1-2; 8 bases map to TRBD1. Germline CDR1 and CDR2: MNHEY and SMNVEV (reference sequence). The CDR3 covers 14 residues. V lost 7 bases to trimming and J lost 8 bases; unmatched junction nucleotides: 12. CDR3 sequence (DNA): TGTGCCAGCACCGAAACCGGGACAGGCGGCGGCTACACCTTC. This codes for CASTETGTGGGYTF.

The chain combines TRBV19 with TRBJ1-1; TRBD1 agrees at 7 bases. CDR1 is LNHDA and CDR2 is SQIVND in the germline V gene (reference sequence). This CDR3 is built from 13 residues. V lost 1 base and J lost 9; bases outside the gene matches: 5. The CDR3 region is CASSIGTGAKAFF. The CDR3 bases are TGTGCCAGTAGTATAGGGACAGGAGCCAAAGCTTTCTTT.

The gene calls are TRBV18 and TRBJ1-5; 7 nucleotides agree with TRBD1. Germline lookup yields CDR1 KGHSH and CDR2 LQKENI. The CDR3 runs 16 residues. V shed 3 bases, J shed 5 bases, and the junction held 10 bases outside the gene matches. CDR3 amino acids: CASSPSTGYADQPQHF. CDR3 DNA sequence: TGTGCCAGCTCACCGTCGACAGGGTACGCCGATCAGCCCCAGCATTTT.

The chain joins TRBV11-2 to TRBJ1-1, with a possible D match to TRBD1 (6 bases). The CDR3 totals 15 residues. Between the trimmed V and J ends, which lost 5 bases and 6 bases, there was a span of 19 bases. CDR1 and CDR2 (germline): SGHAT, FQNNGV. The CDR3 sequence: CASSPVGGVRSEAFF. CDR3 nucleotides: TGTGCCAGCAGCCCGGTAGGGGGGGTTCGTTCTGAAGCTTTCTTT.

The chain links TRBV27 to TRBJ2-1, with 9 positions matching TRBD1. The CDR3 spans 16 residues. Germline V CDR1 and CDR2: MNHEY, SMNVEV (reference sequence). V gave up 6 bases and J gave up 0 bases; unmatched junction bases: 6. CDR3 residues: CASSGTGIHSYNEQFF. The CDR3 bases are TGTGCCAGCAGCGGGACAGGGATCCACTCCTACAATGAGCAGTTCTTC.

The chain links TRBV11-2 to TRBJ1-2, with 8 bases aligning to TRBD1. V shed 6 bases and J 4 bases; nucleotides not matched to a gene: 10. The CDR3 spans 15 residues. Germline V gene lookup returns CDR1 SGHAT and CDR2 FQNNGV. Written as DNA, the CDR3 is TGTGCCAGCAGACATTTCCGGACAGGGTCCTATGGCTACACCTTC. It is translated as CASRHFRTGSYGYTF.

The chain joins TRBV7-8 to TRBJ1-2, with D maybe TRBD1 (5 bases). Germline V gene data show CDR1 as SGHVS and CDR2 as FQNEAQ. V lost 2 bases, J lost 3 bases, and 7 bases lay in between. This CDR3 comprises 13 residues. In nucleotides, the CDR3 is TGTGCCAGCAGCTTATCCAGGGACTATGGCTACACCTTC. Translating gives CASSLSRDYGYTF.

The chain carries TRBV28 and TRBJ1-1; TRBD1 might be the D (5 bases). This CDR3 is 14 amino acids long. Germline CDR1 MDHEN, CDR2 SYDVKM. V lost 2 bases and J lost 6, with 13 bases in between. The CDR3 sequence: CASSLRRGGAEAFF. CDR3 sequence (DNA): TGTGCCAGCAGTTTAAGGAGGGGAGGCGCTGAAGCTTTCTTT.

The V and J genes are TRBV7-9 and TRBJ2-5; the match to TRBD2 covers 10 bases. Germline assignment: CDR1 SEHNR and CDR2 FQNEAQ (reference sequence). The CDR3 length is 15 residues. Losses at the gene ends were 5 bases for V and 4 bases for J; bases not matched to a gene: 7. In DNA, the CDR3 is TGTGCCAGCAGCCCGGAACTAGCGGGGTTAGAGACCCAGTACTTC. It yields the protein CASSPELAGLETQYF.

The J gene is TRBJ2-7, the V gene TRBV4-1; 8 bases line up with TRBD1. J lost 2 bases, V lost 1 base, and 1 base had no gene match. CDR1 and CDR2 from the germline V gene are MGHRA and YSYEKL. The CDR3 runs 14 residues. DNA of the CDR3: TGCGCCAGCAGCCAAGGGACAGGGACCTACGAGCAGTACTTC. Protein: CASSQGTGTYEQYF.

Worth noting for this clone: An end of the junction does not agree with germline; a read error may underlie this. The CDR3 bases are TGCGCCAGCAGCGAGTTACCGGGACAGGGGGCTGATGAGCAGTTCTTC. Its protein product is CASSELPGQGADEQFF. The rearrangement joins TRBV10-1 to TRBJ2-1; TRBD1 matches at 12 bases. The CDR3 contains 16 residues. Germline CDR1 reads WNHNN; CDR2 reads SYGVQD (reference sequence).

The chain links TRBV5-1 to TRBJ2-5; the match to TRBD2 covers 12 bases. Germline assignment: CDR1 SGHRS and CDR2 YFSETQ. V was pared by 3 bases and J by 5 bases, with 8 bases of the junction left unmatched. The CDR3 is 16 amino acids. CDR3 region: CASSSSTSGGWETQYF. As DNA, the CDR3 is TGCGCCAGCAGCTCATCAACTAGCGGGGGGTGGGAGACCCAGTACTTC.

This chain links TRBV19 with TRBJ1-2; 11 bases line up with TRBD1. V dropped 4 bases and J dropped 7; count of bases not matched to a gene: 11. The CDR3 is 16 residues long. Per germline, CDR1 LNHDA and CDR2 SQIVND (reference sequence). The CDR3 DNA sequence: TGTGCCAGTAGTACTCGGGACAGGGGGAATTGGGGTGGCTACACCTTC. Translation gives CASSTRDRGNWGGYTF.

V usage is TRBV27 and J usage is TRBJ2-7; weak D call: TRBD2 (5 bases). The CDR3 sequence is 15 residues long. V lost 5 bases and J lost 2, with 16 bases in between. In germline, CDR1 is MNHEY, CDR2 SMNVEV (reference sequence). CDR3 residues: CASSPDYGPPYEQYF. The CDR3 DNA reads TGTGCCAGCAGTCCAGACTACGGGCCCCCCTACGAGCAGTACTTC.

V usage is TRBV2 and J usage is TRBJ2-7; possibly TRBD2 for D (6 bases). V was trimmed by 7 bases and J by 0 bases, leaving 13 bases between them. The CDR3 covers 14 residues. The germline gives CDR1 SNHLY, CDR2 FYNNEI. In DNA form, the CDR3 reads TGTGCCAGCACCGAAAGGGAGGCCTCCTACGAGCAGTACTTC. Protein: CASTEREASYEQYF.